The 18 T cell receptor beta chains presented below share a single source sample, sequenced in a study of shared clonotypes between healthy human individuals (dated by TCRdb to the early 2020s). The library was generated by the immunoSEQ multiplex PCR assay. Entries here come from immuneACCESS through TCRdb and include only in-frame sequences with V and J called. Some clones fail to appear in such tables; in the studies checked, an unresolved V gene covers under half of the shortfall, and the cause of the remainder is unknown. For this sample the table gives approximately 320,000 clones, of which 74% were detected only once. The ten largest clones add up to around 10% of the sample. Sequencing used memory CD4+ T cells sorted from blood. This specimen's cell subset or site label, interpreted: CD45RA-negative fraction. The receptor source for this set is a man aged 25-40 years in good health.

The rearrangement links TRBV5-1 to TRBJ2-5; 7 positions match TRBD2. V shed 1 base, J shed 0 bases, and the junction held 3 bases outside the gene matches. The germline V gene encodes CDR1 SGHRS and CDR2 YFSETQ. The length of the CDR3 is 15 residues. This CDR3 is CASSLRGLNQETQYF. The CDR3 DNA reads TGCGCCAGCAGCTTGCGGGGACTAAACCAAGAGACCCAGTACTTC.

This chain uses TRBV6-1 with TRBJ2-5, with D perhaps matching TRBD1 (5 bases). Gene TRBJ2-7 matches the end of the DNA better, so the J call may be wrong. Per germline, CDR1 MNHNS and CDR2 SASEGT. The CDR3 totals 14 residues. The CDR3, as DNA: TGTGCCAGCAGTGTGGGGCCGAGCTCCTACGAGCAGTACTTC. Encoded protein: CASSVGPSSYEQYF.

This clone was seen just once. V usage is TRBV5-1 and J usage is TRBJ2-4, with D perhaps TRBD1 or TRBD2 (5 bases each). Deletions cut 4 bases from V and 1 base from J, with 9 bases between. Germline lookup yields CDR1 SGHRS and CDR2 YFSETQ. The CDR3 totals 14 residues. The CDR3, as DNA: TGCGCCAGCAGCATCGAGGGGGCCAAAAACATTCAGTACTTC. It is translated as CASSIEGAKNIQYF.

V and J are TRBV7-9 and TRBJ2-1; D remains unclear. Germline assignment: CDR1 SEHNR and CDR2 FQNEAQ (reference sequence). CDR3 length equals 15 residues. The germline V and J ends were trimmed by 0 bases and 3 bases, with 9 bases remaining between them. The CDR3 sequence: CASSLATGYYNEQFF. In DNA form, the CDR3 reads TGTGCCAGCAGCTTAGCGACCGGGTACTACAATGAGCAGTTCTTC.

V and J are TRBV2 and TRBJ2-5; D possibly corresponds to TRBD1 (5 bases). In germline, CDR1 is SNHLY, CDR2 FYNNEI. CDR3 length equals 15 residues. V dropped 5 bases and J dropped 1 base, with 14 bases sitting between them. DNA for the CDR3: TGTGCCAGCAGTACGCCCAGGGTGGCCCAAGAGACCCAGTACTTC. Its protein is CASSTPRVAQETQYF.

The CDR3 nucleotides read TGTGCCAGCAGCTCACCGCCGGGCAGGGTAGGCCTCGAGCAGTACTTC. This codes for CASSSPPGRVGLEQYF. V is TRBV7-2 and J is TRBJ2-7; weak D call: TRBD1 (5 bases). This CDR3 region has 16 residues. Germline V gene sequence: CDR1 SGHTA, CDR2 FQGNSA. The ends were cut back, 4 bases at V and 6 bases at J, with 22 bases in the middle.

There are a few counts of this clone. The J gene is TRBJ2-5, the V gene TRBV7-2; D could derive from TRBD1 or TRBD2 (5 bases each). Germline V CDR1 and CDR2: SGHTA, FQGNSA. The CDR3 runs 13 residues. Between the trimmed V and J ends, which lost 6 bases and 9 bases, there was a span of 17 bases. Here the CDR3 reads CASRGTARRSQYF. The CDR3 DNA reads TGTGCCAGCAGAGGGACCGCCCGGCGGTCCCAGTACTTC.

This chain links TRBV18 with TRBJ2-1; 10 bases line up with TRBD1. The germline V gene encodes CDR1 KGHSH and CDR2 LQKENI. V shed 4 bases, J shed 8 bases, and the junction held 8 bases outside the gene matches. CDR3 length equals 15 residues. The CDR3 spells CASSRRQGAGDEQFF. The DNA for the CDR3 is TGTGCCAGCTCACGGAGACAGGGGGCTGGAGATGAGCAGTTCTTC.

The chain carries TRBV28 and TRBJ1-5; no reliable D call. CDR1 is MDHEN and CDR2 is SYDVKM in the germline V gene. The CDR3 runs 14 residues. Trimming pared 3 bases from V and 9 bases from J, leaving 15 bases between. The CDR3 DNA reads as TGTGCCAGCAGTTTGGAGGCCTCCTTCGGGCCCCAGCATTTT. It translates to CASSLEASFGPQHF.

This sequence joins TRBV2 and TRBJ2-4; no definite D call. This CDR3 has 11 amino acids. V lost 6 bases and J 10 bases, leaving 10 bases between the germline ends. Germline V lookup: CDR1 SNHLY, CDR2 FYNNEI. The CDR3 reads CASRAEVIQYF. CDR3 nucleotide sequence: TGTGCCAGCAGGGCCGAAGTAATTCAGTACTTC.

This clone was observed many times. V usage is TRBV5-6 and J usage is TRBJ2-3; D is unclear. V was cut by 3 bases and J by 2 bases, with 13 bases left in between. The CDR3 loop spans 15 amino acids. Germline V CDR1 and CDR2: SGHDT, YYEEEE. This CDR3 reads CASSYLAEPTDTQYF. In DNA form, the CDR3 reads TGTGCCAGCAGCTACCTGGCGGAGCCCACAGATACGCAGTATTTT.

Details on this clone: A far larger clone is one nucleotide away, so this likely arose from a read error. The chain uses TRBV11-2 and TRBJ1-1; D is uncertain. V shed 1 base and J shed 1 base, with 4 bases lying between them. The CDR3 length is 13 residues. Germline V lookup: CDR1 SGHAT, CDR2 FQNNGV. CDR3 coding DNA: TGTGCCAGCAGCTTAGGGGAGAACACTGAAGCTTTCTTT. Translating gives CASSLGENTEAFF.

The chain joins TRBV5-1 to TRBJ1-1; D ambiguous. The CDR3 contains 15 residues. The germline V and J ends were trimmed by 4 bases and 2 bases, with 15 bases remaining between them. CDR1 is SGHRS, CDR2 YFSETQ, per germline. The CDR3 region is CASSAGGSHNTEAFF. In nucleotides, the CDR3 is TGCGCCAGCAGCGCGGGAGGGTCCCACAACACTGAAGCTTTCTTT. Supplemented by reference TRBV5-1 and TRBJ1-1, the full variable domain reads KAGVTQTPRYLIKTRGQQVTLSCSPISGHRSVSWYQQTPGQGLQFLFEYFSETQRNKGNFPGRFSGRQFSNSRSEMNVSTLELGDSALYLCASSAGGSHNTEAFFGQGTRLTVV.

The chain combines TRBV7-2 with TRBJ2-1; 8 bases fit TRBD2. The CDR3 extends over 19 amino acids. Germline CDR1 reads SGHTA; CDR2 reads FQGNSA. J gave up 2 bases and V 0 bases, and 12 bases lay outside the gene matches. DNA of the CDR3: TGTGCCAGCAGCTTAGCCACAGCATTCGGCGGGAGGCCCTACAATGAGCAGTTCTTC. Translation gives CASSLATAFGGRPYNEQFF.

This chain uses TRBV19 with TRBJ2-4; weak D call: TRBD1 (5 bases). Per the germline V gene, CDR1 is LNHDA and CDR2 is SQIVND (reference sequence). V lost 7 bases and J lost 4, with 11 bases in between. This CDR3 region has 13 residues. CDR3 bases: TGTGCCAGTATTGGGGCGCTGAAAAACATTCAGTACTTC. Translated, it gives CASIGALKNIQYF.

The rearrangement links TRBV5-1 to TRBJ2-7, with 8 bases that match TRBD2. CDR1 is SGHRS, CDR2 YFSETQ, per germline. The trim removed 4 bases at V and 1 base at J, leaving 7 bases unmatched. The CDR3 length is 15 residues. Here the CDR3 reads CASSQSGSRSYEQYF. CDR3 nucleotide sequence: TGCGCCAGCAGCCAGAGCGGGAGTCGGTCCTACGAGCAGTACTTC.

This rearrangement joins TRBV14 to TRBJ2-7; D may correspond to TRBD1 or TRBD2 (5 bases each). The germline gives CDR1 SGHDN, CDR2 FVKESK. The CDR3 has 14 residues. V lost 2 bases and J lost 0, with 8 bases in between. CDR3 sequence reads: CASSQFGASYEQYF. For the CDR3, the DNA is TGTGCCAGCAGCCAATTCGGGGCCTCCTACGAGCAGTACTTC.

This chain joins TRBV10-3 and TRBJ1-3, with 7 bases identical to TRBD1. The CDR3 is made up of 14 amino acids. The junction had 5 bases not matched to a gene; V was cut back by 6 bases and J by 3 bases. The germline gives CDR1 ENHRY, CDR2 SYGVKD. The CDR3 region has the DNA TGTGCCATCAGGAGAACAGGGGATGGAAACACCATATATTTT. Translation gives CAIRRTGDGNTIYF.